These 25 T cell receptor beta chains share one sample of origin, sequenced in a study of technical replicates of blood from a few donors. Only in-frame clones appear in the TCRdb table, and some are missing; sequencing was by immunoSEQ multiplex PCR. Of 84,000 or so clones listed, less than 95% are singletons. Sequencing was performed on T cells isolated from PBMCs. The origin of the receptors is a human donor in good health.

The CDR3 spells CASSILGAWHF. DNA for the CDR3: TGTGCCAGTAGTATACTAGGGGCATGGCATTTT. The chain has TRBV19 and TRBJ1-5; possibly TRBD1 for D (5 bases). Germline V gene sequence: CDR1 LNHDA, CDR2 SQIVND (reference sequence). The ends were cut back, 2 bases at V and 15 bases at J, with 11 bases in the middle. The CDR3 loop spans 11 amino acids.

The V call is TRBV7-9, the J call TRBJ2-3; 11 bases match TRBD2. Germline V gene lookup returns CDR1 SEHNR and CDR2 FQNEAQ (reference sequence). The ends lost 0 bases at V and 0 bases at J; junction bases unmatched: 8. The CDR3 is made up of 19 amino acids. CDR3 loop: CASSLAAVAGGVSTDTQYF. As DNA, the CDR3 is TGTGCCAGCAGCTTAGCGGCGGTAGCGGGAGGGGTAAGCACAGATACGCAGTATTTT.

The chain has TRBV10-3 and TRBJ2-3; 9 bases are a match to TRBD2. After removal of 9 bases from V and 6 bases from J, the junction contained 10 bases not matched to a gene. The CDR3 runs 14 residues. The V gene's germline CDR1 is ENHRY and CDR2 SYGVKD. The CDR3 DNA is TGTGCCATTAACCCCGGGACTAGCAAGGATACGCAGTATTTT. Protein sequence: CAINPGTSKDTQYF.

The chain carries TRBV2 and TRBJ1-4, with 8 positions matching TRBD1. The V and J ends lost 4 bases and 8 bases, in that order; junction bases with no gene match: 0. The CDR3 loop spans 12 amino acids. Germline values: CDR1 SNHLY, CDR2 FYNNEI. CDR3 coding DNA: TGTGCCAGCAGTGGGACAGGGGAAAAACTGTTTTTT. Translation: CASSGTGEKLFF.

This clone was picked up one time. The chain has TRBV19 and TRBJ2-6; maybe TRBD1 (6 bases). Germline-derived CDR1 and CDR2 are LNHDA and SQIVND (reference sequence). Trimming removed 6 bases from V and 0 bases from J, with 18 bases in between. This CDR3 is built from 18 residues. CDR3 region: CASRESDRKSSGANVLTF. CDR3 nucleotides: TGTGCCAGTAGGGAATCGGACAGAAAGAGCTCTGGGGCCAACGTCCTGACTTTC.

J is TRBJ2-1 and V is TRBV11-2, with a weak D call TRBD2 (5 bases). Trimming shortened V by 2 bases and J by 0 bases, and 11 bases separated the two germline ends. This CDR3 contains 16 residues. The germline CDR1 and CDR2 sequences are SGHAT and FQNNGV. The CDR3 sequence: CASSLRADRSYNEQFF. DNA for the CDR3: TGTGCCAGCAGCTTAAGAGCGGACCGCTCCTACAATGAGCAGTTCTTC.

The genes are TRBV6-1 and TRBJ2-1; a weak D match, TRBD2 (5 bases). V was cut by 8 bases and J by 10 bases, with 18 bases left in between. The CDR3 spans 13 residues. Germline values: CDR1 MNHNS, CDR2 SASEGT. The CDR3 nucleotides read TGTGCCAGCGTCCGGCAGAGGGATGGGGAGCAGTTCTTC. Translation gives CASVRQRDGEQFF.

This clone has only one observation. The chain joins TRBV7-2 to TRBJ2-5; 8 bases are shared with TRBD2. Germline values: CDR1 SGHTA, CDR2 FQGNSA. Losses at the gene ends were 5 bases for V and 5 bases for J; bases not matched to a gene: 7. This CDR3 comprises 14 residues. The CDR3: CASSPSSGGETQYF. CDR3 DNA sequence: TGTGCCAGCAGCCCCTCGAGCGGGGGTGAGACCCAGTACTTC.

This sequence joins TRBV28 and TRBJ1-2, with TRBD1 matching over 8 bases. J lost 4 bases, V lost 10 bases, and 11 bases had no gene match. The germline gives CDR1 MDHEN, CDR2 SYDVKM. There are 14 residues in the CDR3. The CDR3 region is CATTKMDRVYGYTF. Written as DNA, the CDR3 is TGTGCCACTACTAAAATGGACAGGGTCTATGGCTACACCTTC.

The CDR3 loop reads CASSTNRGRDEQFF. DNA for the CDR3: TGTGCCAGCAGTACTAACAGGGGGAGGGATGAGCAGTTCTTC. The rearrangement uses TRBV28 and TRBJ2-1, with D perhaps matching TRBD1 (8 bases). V lost 5 bases and J lost 8, with 16 bases in between. This CDR3 has 14 residues. CDR1 MDHEN and CDR2 SYDVKM come from the germline V gene.

This clone was observed a few times. The V gene is TRBV7-9, the J gene TRBJ2-7; D possibly corresponds to TRBD1 (5 bases). Deletions cut 5 bases from V and 3 bases from J, with 14 bases between. The V gene's germline CDR1 is SEHNR and CDR2 FQNEAQ (reference sequence). The CDR3 is made up of 14 amino acids. DNA of the CDR3: TGTGCCAGCAGCCGAAGACAGTGGATCTACGAGCAGTACTTC. Translating it yields CASSRRQWIYEQYF.

The gene calls are TRBV4-1 and TRBJ1-4; 8 bases map to TRBD1. The CDR3 covers 20 residues. Trimming removed 2 bases from V and 4 bases from J; junction bases left unmatched: 18. Germline V gene lookup returns CDR1 MGHRA and CDR2 YSYEKL. CDR3 sequence: CASSQPSGTGVFGVNEKLFF. CDR3 sequence (DNA): TGCGCCAGCAGCCAACCCTCCGGGACAGGAGTTTTCGGGGTTAATGAAAAACTGTTTTTT.

The rearrangement uses TRBV10-1 and TRBJ2-3, with 7 bases matching TRBD2. Unmatched junction bases numbered 16, after V lost 5 bases and J lost 5 bases. The germline gives CDR1 WNHNN, CDR2 SYGVQD (reference sequence). The CDR3 totals 17 residues. CDR3 residues: CASSNQPLGGPQDTQYF. The DNA of the CDR3 is TGCGCCAGCAGTAATCAGCCGTTGGGAGGGCCCCAAGATACGCAGTATTTT.

The rearrangement uses TRBV9 and TRBJ2-3; TRBD1 matches at 10 bases. V dropped 7 bases and J dropped 4; count of bases not matched to a gene: 9. The germline CDR1 and CDR2 sequences are SGDLS and YYNGEE. The CDR3 extends over 15 amino acids. The CDR3 here is CASPPGQGTADTQYF. Here the CDR3 DNA reads TGTGCCAGCCCCCCGGGACAGGGGACCGCAGATACGCAGTATTTT.

The chain recombines TRBV18 with TRBJ1-6; no reliable D call. Germline CDR1 and CDR2: KGHSH and LQKENI. V lost 0 bases and J 2 bases, leaving 8 bases between the germline ends. The CDR3 has 16 residues. CDR3 residues: CASSPPGGTYNSPLHF. The CDR3 DNA reads as TGTGCCAGCTCACCACCCGGAGGGACCTATAATTCACCCCTCCACTTT.

The chain couples TRBV2 to TRBJ2-7, with D unresolved. CDR3 size: 12 residues. Trimming left V 6 bases short and J 2 bases short, with 8 bases between. Germline-derived CDR1 and CDR2 are SNHLY and FYNNEI. Here the CDR3 DNA reads TGTGCCAGCAGATCATTAGCCTACGAGCAGTACTTC. Encoded protein: CASRSLAYEQYF.

The chain employs TRBV5-6 and TRBJ1-2; possibly TRBD1 for D (5 bases). Germline V gene data show CDR1 as SGHDT and CDR2 as YYEEEE. V lost 4 bases, J lost 5 bases, and 18 bases lay in between. The CDR3 sequence is 15 residues long. CDR3 nucleotide sequence: TGTGCCAGCAGCGGCAGGGTCTTAGGGCATTATGGCTACACCTTC. It translates to CASSGRVLGHYGYTF. The full variable domain, completed using reference TRBV5-6 and TRBJ1-2, is DAGVTQSPTHLIKTRGQQVTLRCSPKSGHDTVSWYQQALGQGPQFIFQYYEEEERQRGNFPDRFSGHQFPNYSSELNVNALLLGDSALYLCASSGRVLGHYGYTFGSGTRLTVV.

The rearrangement uses TRBV6-6 and TRBJ1-5, with 9 bases lining up with TRBD1. The ends lost 2 bases at V and 7 bases at J; junction bases unmatched: 6. CDR1 MNHNY and CDR2 SVGAGI come from the germline V gene (reference sequence). The CDR3 consists of 15 residues. The CDR3 DNA reads as TGTGCCAGCAGTTACCGGGACAGGGTGAAACAGCCCCAGCATTTT. Translated: CASSYRDRVKQPQHF.

CDR3 loop: CASSLGGGGTEAFF. The CDR3 DNA is TGTGCCAGCAGCCTGGGTGGAGGCGGCACTGAAGCTTTCTTT. The rearrangement uses TRBV7-8 and TRBJ1-1, with D hard to call. Germline CDR1 is SGHVS and CDR2 is FQNEAQ. The CDR3 spans 14 residues. Deletions cut 5 bases from V and 4 bases from J, with 14 bases between. Filled out from reference TRBV7-8 and TRBJ1-1, the complete variable domain reads GAGVSQSPRYKVAKRGQDVALRCDPISGHVSLFWYQQALGQGPEFLTYFQNEAQLDKSGLPSDRFFAERPEGSVSTLKIQRTQQEDSAVYLCASSLGGGGTEAFFGQGTRLTVV.

The V call is TRBV11-2, the J call TRBJ2-5, with 14 bases matching TRBD2. Losses at the gene ends were 3 bases for V and 2 bases for J; bases not matched to a gene: 11. Germline V CDR1 and CDR2: SGHAT, FQNNGV. CDR3 length: 19 amino acids. The CDR3 region is CASSFSPGLAGARQETQYF. The CDR3 coding sequence is TGTGCCAGCAGCTTTAGCCCGGGACTAGCGGGAGCCCGTCAAGAGACCCAGTACTTC.

The V call is TRBV5-1, the J call TRBJ2-3; TRBD2 is a possible D gene (6 bases). Germline V gives CDR1 SGHRS, CDR2 YFSETQ. The V end was cut by 0 bases, the J end by 1 base, with 9 bases between. This CDR3 region has 15 residues. The CDR3 DNA sequence: TGCGCCAGCAGCTTGGGGGGCGGGGGCACAGATACGCAGTATTTT. Translated: CASSLGGGGTDTQYF.

The chain combines TRBV6-1 with TRBJ1-5; the match to TRBD1 covers 7 bases. CDR1 and CDR2 (germline): MNHNS, SASEGT. CDR3 length equals 15 residues. V gave up 2 bases and J gave up 0 bases; unmatched junction bases: 1. The CDR3 spells CASSESGGSNQPQHF. CDR3 DNA: TGTGCCAGCAGTGAATCAGGGGGTAGCAATCAGCCCCAGCATTTT.

The J gene is TRBJ2-1, the V gene TRBV2, with 8 positions matching TRBD2. The V and J ends lost 6 bases and 7 bases, in that order; junction bases with no gene match: 14. The CDR3 is made up of 16 amino acids. Germline CDR1 is SNHLY and CDR2 is FYNNEI. The CDR3 here is CASSSTSSGGDNEQFF. Here the CDR3 DNA reads TGTGCCAGCAGCTCTACTAGCTCGGGGGGGGATAATGAGCAGTTCTTC.

This clone was recorded a few times. J is TRBJ1-1 and V is TRBV25-1; tentative D call: TRBD1 (5 bases). CDR1 is MGHDK and CDR2 is SYGVNS in the germline V gene. This CDR3 has 11 amino acids. V was pared by 11 bases and J by 10 bases, with 17 bases between. This chain's CDR3 is CASSPGIRAFF. As DNA, the CDR3 is TGTGCCTCCTCCCCAGGGATCCGAGCTTTCTTT.

J is TRBJ2-7 and V is TRBV29-1; TRBD2 aligns across 8 bases. With 4 bases clipped from V and 5 bases from J, the junction kept 10 bases outside the gene matches. CDR1 is SQVTM and CDR2 is ANQGSEA in the germline V gene. The CDR3 runs to 14 residues. The CDR3 is CSVVGSGGRNEQYF. The DNA for the CDR3 is TGCAGCGTTGTGGGGTCGGGAGGGCGAAACGAGCAGTACTTC.